The sequence of this T cell receptor (beta chain) was determined in a study of blood T cells in healthy people across ages. Points from the study as a whole: TCR beta diversity was tightly associated with the proportion of naive T cells. Among T cells, TCR beta diversity per million cells dropped roughly linearly as age rose.

In this sample, this clonotype turned up many times. Antigen specificity is unknown. The use of a sample-barcoded 5' primer and a J-beta primer mix characterized a second PCR of about 7 to 12 cycles. All samples yielded 3 million or more CDR3-containing paired-end reads. TCRdb re-called the 5' RACE reads through MiXCR, storing one row per CDR3 protein. The profile covers about 640,000 distinct CDR3 sequences, with approximately 30% appearing a single time and 15% to 18% taken by the ten largest. This receptor was taken from a woman of 80 years or more in good health. Sequenced input: blood.

DNA of the CDR3: TGTGCCAGCAGCGCAACATTTCGGCCTGAAAAACTGTTTTTT. It encodes CASSATFRPEKLFF. The chain links TRBV3-1 to TRBJ1-4; D remains ambiguous. Between the trimmed V and J ends, which lost 5 bases and 7 bases, there was a span of 14 bases. Germline lookup yields CDR1 LGHDT and CDR2 YNNKEL (reference sequence). This CDR3 region has 14 residues.